A single T cell receptor (beta chain) is shown here with its context. The same CDR3 also results from other DNA sequences found in this sample. This record belongs to a study of shared clonotypes between healthy human individuals. CDR1 and CDR2 from the germline V gene are SGHRS and YFSETQ. This CDR3 comprises 15 residues. Trimming at V came to 3 bases and at J to 2 bases, leaving 2 bases not matched to a gene. Measured with immunoSEQ multiplex PCR; TCRdb has only the in-frame clones, and not every one. The repertoire holds a few million clones, more than 80% seen once, with over 0.12% in the top ten.

Source material: naive CD4+ T cells sorted from blood. Subset indicated: CD45RA+ positively selected. The source of this sequence is a man aged 18 to 29 in good health. The chain joins TRBV5-1 to TRBJ2-6, with 7 bases aligning to TRBD1. The CDR3 spells CASSSQGAGANVLTF. CDR3 DNA: TGCGCCAGCAGCTCCCAGGGGGCTGGGGCCAACGTCCTGACTTTC.